A single sample is the source of the 26 T cell receptor beta chains below, sequenced in a study of blood T cell repertoires in COVID-19. This table comes from immunoSEQ multiplex PCR, and its TCRdb copy is limited to in-frame clones, with some not included. The sample consists of approximately 220,000 clones, approximately 90% of them appearing once. The source material was PBMCs or T cells enriched from blood (not recorded which). The receptors derive from a young woman who had recovered from COVID-19.

The J gene is TRBJ2-1, the V gene TRBV25-1; 9 bases line up with TRBD2. The J segment lost 0 bases and the V segment lost 5 bases, leaving 8 bases of the junction unmatched. Looked up from germline, CDR1 is MGHDK and CDR2 is SYGVNS. The CDR3 runs 17 residues. The DNA for the CDR3 is TGTGCCAGCAGTTTCGACCTTAGCGGGGGCTCCTACAATGAGCAGTTCTTC. Residues: CASSFDLSGGSYNEQFF.

CDR3 DNA sequence: TGTGCCAGCAGCGTAGCGAACGGGGGAGGAACAGATACGCAGTATTTT. Translating gives CASSVANGGGTDTQYF. The genes are TRBV9 and TRBJ2-3; maybe TRBD2 (6 bases). This CDR3 region has 16 residues. Trimming shortened V by 0 bases and J by 3 bases, and 14 bases separated the two germline ends. The germline V gene has CDR1 SGDLS and CDR2 YYNGEE.

The chain uses TRBV11-1 and TRBJ1-6; TRBD1 is a possible D gene (6 bases). V lost 5 bases and J 6 bases, leaving 17 bases between the germline ends. The CDR3 contains 16 residues. Germline CDR1 reads SGHAT; CDR2 reads FQDESV (reference sequence). In nucleotides, the CDR3 is TGTGCCAGCAGCGCTCGGGACAAAAGACTTAATTCACCCCTCCACTTT. The encoded protein is CASSARDKRLNSPLHF.

The V and J genes are TRBV19 and TRBJ2-6; D perhaps matches TRBD2 (6 bases). The CDR3 runs 16 residues. Germline CDR1 LNHDA, CDR2 SQIVND (reference sequence). The V gene lost 7 bases and the J gene lost 2 bases, with 15 bases spanning the gap. The CDR3 spells CASKEGRGTGANVLTF. Written as DNA, the CDR3 is TGTGCCAGTAAAGAGGGTCGGGGGACTGGGGCCAACGTCCTGACTTTC.

V is TRBV14 and J is TRBJ1-2, with 8 bases fitting TRBD1. The CDR3 length is 15 residues. CDR1 and CDR2 from the germline V gene are SGHDN and FVKESK. The J segment lost 2 bases and the V segment lost 0 bases, leaving 2 bases of the junction unmatched. The CDR3 sequence is CASSQDWDRNYGYTF. CDR3 coding DNA: TGTGCCAGCAGCCAAGATTGGGACAGGAACTATGGCTACACCTTC. Full variable domain (missing parts from reference TRBV14 and TRBJ1-2): EAGVTQFPSHSVIEKGQTVTLRCDPISGHDNLYWYRRVMGKEIKFLLHFVKESKQDESGMPNNRFLAERTGGTYSTLKVQPAELEDSGVYFCASSQDWDRNYGYTFGSGTRLTVV.

This chain uses TRBV2 with TRBJ2-7; D is possibly TRBD2 (7 bases). CDR3 length: 14 amino acids. V was shortened by 6 bases and J by 3 bases, with 15 bases between the two germline ends. In germline, CDR1 is SNHLY, CDR2 FYNNEI. Written as DNA, the CDR3 is TGTGCCAGCAGCGAGGGGGGGGCACACTACGAGCAGTACTTC. It encodes CASSEGGAHYEQYF.

The gene calls are TRBV6-5 and TRBJ1-5; no clear D. V shed 6 bases and J shed 4 bases, with 7 bases lying between them. The CDR3 runs to 12 residues. Germline V gives CDR1 MNHEY, CDR2 SVGAGI. The CDR3 reads CASRGSNQPQHF. DNA for the CDR3: TGTGCCAGCAGGGGCAGTAATCAGCCCCAGCATTTT.

The J gene is TRBJ2-1, the V gene TRBV7-9; 8 bases agree with TRBD2. This CDR3 spans 14 amino acids. The germline V gene encodes CDR1 SEHNR and CDR2 FQNEAQ (reference sequence). V dropped 0 bases and J dropped 5; count of bases not matched to a gene: 0. The CDR3 spells CASSLARGDNEQFF. Here the CDR3 DNA reads TGTGCCAGCAGCTTAGCGCGGGGGGACAATGAGCAGTTCTTC.

This rearrangement joins TRBV6-5 to TRBJ1-1; 10 nucleotides agree with TRBD1. The ends lost 6 bases at V and 1 base at J; junction bases unmatched: 5. Germline V CDR1 and CDR2: MNHEY, SVGAGI. The CDR3 length is 15 residues. The CDR3 sequence: CASSDRGRSNTEAFF. DNA of the CDR3: TGTGCCAGCAGCGACAGGGGGCGGTCGAACACTGAAGCTTTCTTT.

CDR3 region: CASRDYRGGTEAFF. The CDR3 coding sequence is TGTGCCAGCAGAGATTACAGGGGCGGCACTGAAGCTTTCTTT. The chain uses TRBV5-4 and TRBJ1-1, with 7 bases identical to TRBD1. The CDR3 has 14 residues. Per germline, CDR1 SGHNT and CDR2 YYREEE (reference sequence). J gave up 4 bases and V 5 bases, and 8 bases lay outside the gene matches.

The chain joins TRBV7-2 to TRBJ1-6; tentatively, D is TRBD1 (5 bases). Trimming took off 5 bases at V and 1 base at J, with 9 bases between the two ends. CDR3 length: 15 amino acids. Germline CDR1 and CDR2: SGHTA and FQGNSA. The CDR3 here is CASSPGHSYNSPLHF. CDR3 in DNA: TGTGCCAGCAGCCCAGGACATTCCTATAATTCACCCCTCCACTTT.

The chain combines TRBV11-2 with TRBJ1-5; D not resolved. V was pared by 2 bases and J by 7 bases, with 15 bases between. The CDR3 has 15 amino acids. Germline V gene lookup returns CDR1 SGHAT and CDR2 FQNNGV. As DNA, the CDR3 is TGTGCCAGCAGCTTACAGCCTGGGCAGTCGCAGCCCCAGCATTTT. Amino acid sequence: CASSLQPGQSQPQHF.

This clone has a handful of counts. The CDR3 sequence is CASRDPSGGAYYEQYF. The DNA for the CDR3 is TGCGCCAGCAGGGATCCCAGCGGGGGGGCTTACTACGAGCAGTACTTC. V usage is TRBV5-1 and J usage is TRBJ2-7; 10 nucleotides line up with TRBD2. The length of the CDR3 is 16 residues. From germline, CDR1 is SGHRS and CDR2 YFSETQ. Trimming cost V 5 bases and J 3 bases; bases outside gene matches: 11.

The CDR3: CASSQPDSYGYTF. DNA for the CDR3: TGTGCCAGCAGCCAACCGGACAGCTATGGCTACACCTTC. The chain is built from TRBV27 and TRBJ1-2, with TRBD1 as a possible D gene (6 bases). There are 13 residues in the CDR3. Germline CDR1 and CDR2: MNHEY and SMNVEV (reference sequence). V gave up 6 bases and J gave up 4 bases, with 12 bases separating them.

The chain joins TRBV4-1 to TRBJ2-1, with a possible D match to TRBD1 (6 bases). V shed 1 base and J shed 9 bases, with 13 bases lying between them. The CDR3 is 14 amino acids. CDR1 and CDR2 from the germline V gene are MGHRA and YSYEKL. The CDR3 loop reads CASSQVQGIGEQFF. The CDR3 nucleotides read TGCGCCAGCAGCCAAGTCCAGGGGATCGGTGAGCAGTTCTTC.

The rearrangement uses TRBV19 and TRBJ2-5; 7 bases fit TRBD2. CDR1 is LNHDA and CDR2 is SQIVND in the germline V gene (reference sequence). The V segment lost 5 bases and the J segment 1 base; nucleotides outside the gene matches: 7. This CDR3 has 15 amino acids. DNA for the CDR3: TGTGCCAGTAGTTTTGGCGGGAGCTTCCAAGAGACCCAGTACTTC. Translating gives CASSFGGSFQETQYF.

This chain connects TRBV27 to TRBJ1-4, with D tentatively TRBD1 (6 bases). This CDR3 contains 13 residues. CDR1 MNHEY and CDR2 SMNVEV come from the germline V gene (reference sequence). Deletions cut 6 bases from V and 3 bases from J, with 8 bases between. CDR3 coding DNA: TGTGCCAGCAGACAGGGAGCTAATGAAAAACTGTTTTTT. Its translation is CASRQGANEKLFF. Full variable domain (outside the CDR3, taken from reference TRBV27 and TRBJ1-4): EAQVTQNPRYLITVTGKKLTVTCSQNMNHEYMSWYRQDPGLGLRQIYYSMNVEVTDKGDVPEGYKVSRKEKRNFPLILESPSPNQTSLYFCASRQGANEKLFFGSGTQLSVL.

This chain joins TRBV4-3 and TRBJ1-4; D unresolved. V was trimmed by 0 bases and J by 0 bases, leaving 5 bases between them. The CDR3 consists of 15 residues. The germline gives CDR1 LGHNA, CDR2 YSLEER. CDR3 nucleotide sequence: TGCGCCAGCAGCCAAGATTATCCAACTAATGAAAAACTGTTTTTT. Translating it yields CASSQDYPTNEKLFF.

The chain recombines TRBV4-3 with TRBJ1-3; unclear D gene. Germline CDR1 and CDR2: LGHNA and YSLEER. The ends were cut back, 0 bases at V and 0 bases at J, with 6 bases in the middle. CDR3 length: 15 amino acids. CDR3 nucleotides: TGCGCCAGCAGCCAAGAACGGTTCTCTGGAAACACCATATATTTT. Translating gives CASSQERFSGNTIYF.

The chain joins TRBV4-3 to TRBJ1-1, with 7 bases that match TRBD1. J was trimmed by 7 bases and V by 0 bases; bases with no gene match: 5. This CDR3 spans 14 amino acids. The germline CDR1 and CDR2 sequences are LGHNA and YSLEER. CDR3 nucleotide sequence: TGCGCCAGCAGCCAAGAAACAGGGGCCTTTGAAGCTTTCTTT. Protein product: CASSQETGAFEAFF.

This clone was recorded a few times. CDR3 in amino acids: CASSVGDADTEAFF. CDR3 nucleotide sequence: TGTGCCAGCAGCGTCGGGGATGCTGACACTGAAGCTTTCTTT. V is TRBV9 and J is TRBJ1-1; no reliable D call. V was clipped by 2 bases and J by 3 bases, with 11 bases between them. Germline CDR1 SGDLS, CDR2 YYNGEE. This CDR3 is built from 14 residues.

This clone was found once. The V gene is TRBV5-1, the J gene TRBJ2-2; possible D gene TRBD1, 5 bases. Trimming took 4 bases from V and 0 from J, leaving 10 bases between them. Per the germline V gene, CDR1 is SGHRS and CDR2 is YFSETQ. This CDR3 spans 15 amino acids. This CDR3 is CASSIRDSNTGELFF. The CDR3 bases are TGCGCCAGCAGCATCAGGGATTCGAACACCGGGGAGCTGTTTTTT.

This clone was observed at least ten times. The J gene is TRBJ1-2, the V gene TRBV6-5; D is possibly TRBD1 (5 bases). The CDR3 loop spans 13 amino acids. Trimming pared 6 bases from V and 7 bases from J, leaving 15 bases between. Germline CDR1 reads MNHEY; CDR2 reads SVGAGI. The CDR3 spells CASSQGLLLGYTF. CDR3 sequence (DNA): TGTGCCAGCAGCCAGGGACTTCTCCTTGGCTACACCTTC.

The V call is TRBV6-5, the J call TRBJ1-1; 7 nucleotides align to TRBD1. Germline CDR1 MNHEY, CDR2 SVGAGI. V lost 0 bases, J lost 1 base, and 5 bases stayed unmatched. This CDR3 spans 16 amino acids. CDR3 loop: CASSYSGQRGNTEAFF. The CDR3 DNA is TGTGCCAGCAGTTACTCGGGACAGAGAGGGAACACTGAAGCTTTCTTT.

This clone was observed a single time. V usage is TRBV5-5 and J usage is TRBJ2-7; D is possibly TRBD2 (5 bases). V gave up 2 bases and J gave up 0 bases, with 9 bases separating them. The germline V gene encodes CDR1 SGHKS and CDR2 YYEKEE (reference sequence). This CDR3 spans 14 amino acids. The CDR3 reads CASSFGVSSYEQYF. CDR3 DNA: TGTGCCAGCAGCTTCGGGGTTAGCTCCTACGAGCAGTACTTC. The variable domain in full, completed from reference TRBV5-5 and TRBJ2-7, reads DAGVTQSPTHLIKTRGQQVTLRCSPISGHKSVSWYQQVLGQGPQFIFQYYEKEERGRGNFPDRFSARQFPNYSSELNVNALLLGDSALYLCASSFGVSSYEQYFGPGTRLTVT.

The chain is built from TRBV4-2 and TRBJ1-2; perhaps TRBD1 as D (6 bases). This CDR3 contains 13 residues. V gave up 0 bases and J gave up 7 bases, with 9 bases separating them. Per the germline V gene, CDR1 is LGHNA and CDR2 is YNFKEQ. The CDR3 region is CASSQDRTAGYTF. In DNA, the CDR3 is TGTGCCAGCAGCCAAGATAGGACAGCTGGCTACACCTTC.